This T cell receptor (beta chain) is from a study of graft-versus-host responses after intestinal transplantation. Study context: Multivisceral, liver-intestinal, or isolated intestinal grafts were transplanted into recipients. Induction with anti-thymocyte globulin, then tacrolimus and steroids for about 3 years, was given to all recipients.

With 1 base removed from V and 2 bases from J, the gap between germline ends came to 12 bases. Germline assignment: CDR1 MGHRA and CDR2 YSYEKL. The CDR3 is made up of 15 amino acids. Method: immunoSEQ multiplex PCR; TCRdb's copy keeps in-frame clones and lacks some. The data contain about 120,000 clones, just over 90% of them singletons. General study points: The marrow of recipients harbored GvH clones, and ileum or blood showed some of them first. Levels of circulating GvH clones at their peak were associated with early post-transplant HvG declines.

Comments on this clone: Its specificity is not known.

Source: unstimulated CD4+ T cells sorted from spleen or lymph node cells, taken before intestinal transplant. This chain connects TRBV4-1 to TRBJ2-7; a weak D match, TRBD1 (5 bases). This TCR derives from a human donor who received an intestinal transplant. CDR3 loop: CASSQAWGSTYEQYF. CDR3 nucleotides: TGCGCCAGCAGCCAAGCCTGGGGCTCAACCTACGAGCAGTACTTC.